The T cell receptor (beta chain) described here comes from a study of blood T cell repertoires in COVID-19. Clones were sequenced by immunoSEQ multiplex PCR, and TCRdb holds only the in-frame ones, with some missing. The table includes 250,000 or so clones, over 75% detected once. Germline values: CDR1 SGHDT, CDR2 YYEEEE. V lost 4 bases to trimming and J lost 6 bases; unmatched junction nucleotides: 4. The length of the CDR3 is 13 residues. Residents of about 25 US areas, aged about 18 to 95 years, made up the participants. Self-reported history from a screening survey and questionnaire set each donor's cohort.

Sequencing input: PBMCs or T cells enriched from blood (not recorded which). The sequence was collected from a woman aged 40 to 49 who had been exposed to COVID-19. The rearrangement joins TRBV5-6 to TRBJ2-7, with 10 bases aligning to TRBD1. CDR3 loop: CASSGWDRGEQYV. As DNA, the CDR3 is TGTGCCAGCAGCGGGTGGGACAGGGGCGAGCAGTACGTC.